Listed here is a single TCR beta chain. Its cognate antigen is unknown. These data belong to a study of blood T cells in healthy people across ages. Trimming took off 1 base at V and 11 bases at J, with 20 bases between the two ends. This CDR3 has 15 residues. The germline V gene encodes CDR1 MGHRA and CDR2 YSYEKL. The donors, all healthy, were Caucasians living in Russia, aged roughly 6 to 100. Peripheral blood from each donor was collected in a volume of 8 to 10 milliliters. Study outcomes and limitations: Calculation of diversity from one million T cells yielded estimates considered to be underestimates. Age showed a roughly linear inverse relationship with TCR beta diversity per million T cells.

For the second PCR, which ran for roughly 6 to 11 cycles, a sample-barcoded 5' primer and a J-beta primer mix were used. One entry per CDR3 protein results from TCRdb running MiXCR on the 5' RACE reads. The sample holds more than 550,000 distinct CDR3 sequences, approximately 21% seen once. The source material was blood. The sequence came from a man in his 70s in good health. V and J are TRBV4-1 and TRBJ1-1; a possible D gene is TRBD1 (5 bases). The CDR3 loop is CASSQGVGARGTAFF. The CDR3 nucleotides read TGCGCCAGCAGCCAAGGGGTCGGGGCGAGAGGAACGGCTTTCTTT.